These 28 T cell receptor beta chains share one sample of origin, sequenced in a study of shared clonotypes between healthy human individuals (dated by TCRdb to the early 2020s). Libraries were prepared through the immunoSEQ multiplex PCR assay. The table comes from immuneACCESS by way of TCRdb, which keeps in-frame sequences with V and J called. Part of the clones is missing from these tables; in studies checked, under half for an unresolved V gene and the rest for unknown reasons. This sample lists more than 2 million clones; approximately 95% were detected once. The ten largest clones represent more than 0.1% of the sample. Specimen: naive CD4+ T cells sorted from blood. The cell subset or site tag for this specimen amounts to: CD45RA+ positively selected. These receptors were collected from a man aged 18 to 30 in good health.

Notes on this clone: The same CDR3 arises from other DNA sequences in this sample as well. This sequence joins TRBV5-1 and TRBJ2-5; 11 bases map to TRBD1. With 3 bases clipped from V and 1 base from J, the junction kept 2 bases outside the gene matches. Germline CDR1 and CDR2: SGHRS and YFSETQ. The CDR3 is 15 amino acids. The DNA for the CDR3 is TGCGCCAGCAGCTCGGGACAGGGGGGCCAAGAGACCCAGTACTTC. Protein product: CASSSGQGGQETQYF.

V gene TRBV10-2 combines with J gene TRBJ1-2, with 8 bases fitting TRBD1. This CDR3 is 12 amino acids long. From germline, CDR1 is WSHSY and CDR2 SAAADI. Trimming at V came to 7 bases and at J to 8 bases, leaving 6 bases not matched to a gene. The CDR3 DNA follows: TGCGCCAGCACACAGGGGGGAGGAGGCTACACCTTC. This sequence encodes CASTQGGGGYTF.

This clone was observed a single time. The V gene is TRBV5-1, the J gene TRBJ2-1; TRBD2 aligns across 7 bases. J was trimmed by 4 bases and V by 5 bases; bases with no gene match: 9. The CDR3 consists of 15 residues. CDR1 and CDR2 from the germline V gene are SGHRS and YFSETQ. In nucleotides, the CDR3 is TGCGCCAGCAGAGGAGCGGGGATTTCTTACAATGAGCAGTTCTTC. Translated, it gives CASRGAGISYNEQFF.

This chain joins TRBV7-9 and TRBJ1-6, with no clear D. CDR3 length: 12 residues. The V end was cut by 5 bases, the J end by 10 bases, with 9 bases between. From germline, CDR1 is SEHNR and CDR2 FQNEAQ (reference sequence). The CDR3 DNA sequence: TGTGCCAGCAGCCCCCTGGTCTCACCCCTCCACTTT. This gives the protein CASSPLVSPLHF. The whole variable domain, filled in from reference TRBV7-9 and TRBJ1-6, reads DTGVSQNPRHKITKRGQNVTFRCDPISEHNRLYWYRQTLGQGPEFLTYFQNEAQLEKSRLLSDRFSAERPKGSFSTLEIQRTEQGDSAMYLCASSPLVSPLHFGNGTRLTVT.

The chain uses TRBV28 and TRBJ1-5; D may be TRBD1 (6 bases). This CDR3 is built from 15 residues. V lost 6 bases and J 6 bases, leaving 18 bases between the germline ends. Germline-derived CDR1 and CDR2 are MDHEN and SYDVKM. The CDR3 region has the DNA TGTGCCAGCAGCCACCCTACAGGGAATGGTCAGCCCCAGCATTTT. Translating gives CASSHPTGNGQPQHF.

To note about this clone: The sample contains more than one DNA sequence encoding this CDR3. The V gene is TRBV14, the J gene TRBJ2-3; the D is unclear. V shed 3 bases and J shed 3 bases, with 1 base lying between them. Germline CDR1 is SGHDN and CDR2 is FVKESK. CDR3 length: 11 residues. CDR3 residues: CASSHTDTQYF. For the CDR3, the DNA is TGTGCCAGCAGCCATACAGATACGCAGTATTTT.

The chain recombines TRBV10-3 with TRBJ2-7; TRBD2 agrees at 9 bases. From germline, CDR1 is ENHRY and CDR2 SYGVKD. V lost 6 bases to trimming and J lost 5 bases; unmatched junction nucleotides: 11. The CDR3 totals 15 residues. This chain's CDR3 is CAIRSSGGLIDEQYF. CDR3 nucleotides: TGTGCCATCAGAAGTAGCGGGGGACTTATAGACGAGCAGTACTTC.

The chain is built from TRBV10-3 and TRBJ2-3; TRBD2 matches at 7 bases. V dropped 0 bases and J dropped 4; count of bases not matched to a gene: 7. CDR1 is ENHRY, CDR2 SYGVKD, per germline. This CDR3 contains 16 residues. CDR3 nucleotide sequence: TGTGCCATCAGTGAGTCTGGGGGGGACGGGGCAGATACGCAGTATTTT. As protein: CAISESGGDGADTQYF.

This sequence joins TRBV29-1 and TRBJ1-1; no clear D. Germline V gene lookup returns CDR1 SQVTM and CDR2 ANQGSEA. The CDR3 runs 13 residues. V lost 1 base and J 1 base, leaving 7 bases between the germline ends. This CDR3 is CSVEGHQNTEAFF. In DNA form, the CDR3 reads TGCAGCGTTGAAGGGCATCAGAACACTGAAGCTTTCTTT.

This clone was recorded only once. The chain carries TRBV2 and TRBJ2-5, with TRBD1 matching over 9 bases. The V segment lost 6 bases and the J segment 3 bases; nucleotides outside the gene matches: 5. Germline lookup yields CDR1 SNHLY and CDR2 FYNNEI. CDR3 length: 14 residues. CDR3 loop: CASRRTGAEETQYF. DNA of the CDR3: TGTGCCAGCAGGCGGACAGGGGCGGAAGAGACCCAGTACTTC.

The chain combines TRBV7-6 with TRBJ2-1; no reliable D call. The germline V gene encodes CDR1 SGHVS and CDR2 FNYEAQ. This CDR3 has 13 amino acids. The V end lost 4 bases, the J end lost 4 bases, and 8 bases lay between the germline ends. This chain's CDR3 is CASSSLIYNEQFF. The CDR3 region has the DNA TGTGCCAGCAGCTCGCTGATTTACAATGAGCAGTTCTTC.

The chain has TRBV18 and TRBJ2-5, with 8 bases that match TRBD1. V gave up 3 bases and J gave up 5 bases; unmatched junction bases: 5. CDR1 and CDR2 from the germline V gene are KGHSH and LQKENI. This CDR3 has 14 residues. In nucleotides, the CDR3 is TGTGCCAGCTCACCCGCGACAGGGGTTGAGACCCAGTACTTC. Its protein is CASSPATGVETQYF.

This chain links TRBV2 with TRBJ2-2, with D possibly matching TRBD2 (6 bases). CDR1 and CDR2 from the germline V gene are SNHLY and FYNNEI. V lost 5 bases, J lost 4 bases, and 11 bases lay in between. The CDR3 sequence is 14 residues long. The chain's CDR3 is CASSPQGGTGELFF. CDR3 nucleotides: TGTGCCAGCAGTCCCCAGGGAGGCACCGGGGAGCTGTTTTTT. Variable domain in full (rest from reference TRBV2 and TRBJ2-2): EPEVTQTPSHQVTQMGQEVILRCVPISNHLYFYWYRQILGQKVEFLVSFYNNEISEKSEIFDDQFSVERPDGSNFTLKIRSTKLEDSAMYFCASSPQGGTGELFFGEGSRLTVL.

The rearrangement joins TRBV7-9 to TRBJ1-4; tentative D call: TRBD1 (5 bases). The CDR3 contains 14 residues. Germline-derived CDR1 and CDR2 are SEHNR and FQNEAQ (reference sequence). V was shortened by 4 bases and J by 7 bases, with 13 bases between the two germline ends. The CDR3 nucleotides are TGTGCCAGCAGCTACCTTAACGGGGGTGAAAAACTGTTTTTT. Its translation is CASSYLNGGEKLFF.

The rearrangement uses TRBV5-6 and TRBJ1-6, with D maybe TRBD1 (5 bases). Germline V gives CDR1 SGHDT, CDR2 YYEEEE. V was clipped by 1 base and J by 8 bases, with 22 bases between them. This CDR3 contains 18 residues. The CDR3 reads CASSLRGPLAGRDSPLHF. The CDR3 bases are TGTGCCAGCAGCTTGCGTGGACCCCTGGCAGGGCGGGATTCACCCCTCCACTTT.

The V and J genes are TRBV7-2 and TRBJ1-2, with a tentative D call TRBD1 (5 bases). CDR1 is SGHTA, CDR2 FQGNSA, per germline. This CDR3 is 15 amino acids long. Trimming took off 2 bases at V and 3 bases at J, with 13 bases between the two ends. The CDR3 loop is CASSLWGLEDYGYTF. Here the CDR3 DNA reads TGTGCCAGCAGCTTATGGGGACTTGAGGACTATGGCTACACCTTC.

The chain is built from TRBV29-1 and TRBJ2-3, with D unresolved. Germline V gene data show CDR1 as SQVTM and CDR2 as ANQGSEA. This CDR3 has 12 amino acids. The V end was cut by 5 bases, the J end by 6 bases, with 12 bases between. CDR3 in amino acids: CSVSPKADTQYF. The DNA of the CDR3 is TGCAGCGTTAGTCCTAAAGCGGATACGCAGTATTTT.

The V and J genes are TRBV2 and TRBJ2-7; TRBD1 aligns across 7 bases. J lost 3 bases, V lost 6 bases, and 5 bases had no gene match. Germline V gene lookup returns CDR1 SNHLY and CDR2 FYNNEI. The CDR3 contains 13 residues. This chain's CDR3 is CASRTTGNYEQYF. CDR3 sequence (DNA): TGTGCCAGCAGGACGACAGGGAACTACGAGCAGTACTTC.

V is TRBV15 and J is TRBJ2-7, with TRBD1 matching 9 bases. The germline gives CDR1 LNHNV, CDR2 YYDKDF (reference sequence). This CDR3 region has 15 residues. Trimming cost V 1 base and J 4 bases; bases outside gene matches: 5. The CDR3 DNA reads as TGTGCCACCAGCAGAGTTATGACAGGGGGTTACGAGCAGTACTTC. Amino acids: CATSRVMTGGYEQYF.

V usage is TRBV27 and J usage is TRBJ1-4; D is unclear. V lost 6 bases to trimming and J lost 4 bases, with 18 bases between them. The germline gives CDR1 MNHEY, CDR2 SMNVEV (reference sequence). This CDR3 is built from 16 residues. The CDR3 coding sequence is TGTGCCAGCAGCGATGTTGGTGGCCCCTTTAATGAAAAACTGTTTTTT. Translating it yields CASSDVGGPFNEKLFF. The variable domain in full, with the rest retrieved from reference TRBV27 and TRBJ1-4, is EAQVTQNPRYLITVTGKKLTVTCSQNMNHEYMSWYRQDPGLGLRQIYYSMNVEVTDKGDVPEGYKVSRKEKRNFPLILESPSPNQTSLYFCASSDVGGPFNEKLFFGSGTQLSVL.

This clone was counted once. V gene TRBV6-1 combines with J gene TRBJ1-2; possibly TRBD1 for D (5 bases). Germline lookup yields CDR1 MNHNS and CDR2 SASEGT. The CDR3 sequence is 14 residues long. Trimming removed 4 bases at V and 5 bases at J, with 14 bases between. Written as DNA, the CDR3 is TGTGCCAGCAGTGGAGCCAGTGGGGCTTATGGCTACACCTTC. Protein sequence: CASSGASGAYGYTF.

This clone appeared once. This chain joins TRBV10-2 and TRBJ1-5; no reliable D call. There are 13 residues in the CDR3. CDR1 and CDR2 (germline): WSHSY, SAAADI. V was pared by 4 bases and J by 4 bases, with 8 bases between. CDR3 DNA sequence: TGCGCCAGCAGTGGTGAGAGGAATCAGCCCCAGCATTTT. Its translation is CASSGERNQPQHF.

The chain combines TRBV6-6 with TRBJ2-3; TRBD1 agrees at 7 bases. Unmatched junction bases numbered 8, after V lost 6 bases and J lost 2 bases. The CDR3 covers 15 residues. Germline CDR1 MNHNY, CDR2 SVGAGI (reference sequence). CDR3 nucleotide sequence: TGTGCCAGCAGCGATACAGGGGATATCACAGATACGCAGTATTTT. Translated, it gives CASSDTGDITDTQYF.

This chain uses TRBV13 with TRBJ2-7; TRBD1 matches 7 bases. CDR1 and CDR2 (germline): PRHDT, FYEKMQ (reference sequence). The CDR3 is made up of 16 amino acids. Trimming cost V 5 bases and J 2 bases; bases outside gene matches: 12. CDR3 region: CASSPPSGQDPYEQYF. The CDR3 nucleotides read TGTGCCAGCAGCCCACCCTCTGGACAGGACCCCTACGAGCAGTACTTC.

CDR3 nucleotide sequence: TGCGCCAGCAGCTCCGGGACAAACTACGAGCAGTACTTC. Translation gives CASSSGTNYEQYF. The chain links TRBV5-1 to TRBJ2-7, with a tentative D call TRBD1 (6 bases). V was shortened by 3 bases and J by 3 bases, with 10 bases between the two germline ends. The CDR3 has 13 residues. Germline V gives CDR1 SGHRS, CDR2 YFSETQ. Complete variable domain (other parts from reference TRBV5-1 and TRBJ2-7): KAGVTQTPRYLIKTRGQQVTLSCSPISGHRSVSWYQQTPGQGLQFLFEYFSETQRNKGNFPGRFSGRQFSNSRSEMNVSTLELGDSALYLCASSSGTNYEQYFGPGTRLTVT.

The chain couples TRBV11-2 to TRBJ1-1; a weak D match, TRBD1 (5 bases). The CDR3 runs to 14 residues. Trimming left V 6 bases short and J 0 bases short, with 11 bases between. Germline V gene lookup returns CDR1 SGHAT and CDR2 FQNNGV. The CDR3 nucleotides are TGTGCCAGCAGTTGGGGGGTCTTGAACACTGAAGCTTTCTTT. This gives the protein CASSWGVLNTEAFF.

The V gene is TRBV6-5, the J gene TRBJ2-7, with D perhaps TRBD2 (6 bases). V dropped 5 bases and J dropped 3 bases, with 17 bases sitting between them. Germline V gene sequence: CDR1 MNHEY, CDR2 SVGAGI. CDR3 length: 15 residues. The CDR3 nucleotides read TGTGCCAGCAGTCTAAGGTTCGGAGGGCTCTACGAGCAGTACTTC. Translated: CASSLRFGGLYEQYF.

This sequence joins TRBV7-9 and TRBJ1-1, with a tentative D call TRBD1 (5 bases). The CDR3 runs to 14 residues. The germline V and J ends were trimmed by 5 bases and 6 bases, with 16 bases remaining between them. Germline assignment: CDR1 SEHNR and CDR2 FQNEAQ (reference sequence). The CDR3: CASSRPPGSPEAFF. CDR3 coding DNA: TGTGCCAGCAGCCGACCCCCAGGGAGCCCTGAAGCTTTCTTT.